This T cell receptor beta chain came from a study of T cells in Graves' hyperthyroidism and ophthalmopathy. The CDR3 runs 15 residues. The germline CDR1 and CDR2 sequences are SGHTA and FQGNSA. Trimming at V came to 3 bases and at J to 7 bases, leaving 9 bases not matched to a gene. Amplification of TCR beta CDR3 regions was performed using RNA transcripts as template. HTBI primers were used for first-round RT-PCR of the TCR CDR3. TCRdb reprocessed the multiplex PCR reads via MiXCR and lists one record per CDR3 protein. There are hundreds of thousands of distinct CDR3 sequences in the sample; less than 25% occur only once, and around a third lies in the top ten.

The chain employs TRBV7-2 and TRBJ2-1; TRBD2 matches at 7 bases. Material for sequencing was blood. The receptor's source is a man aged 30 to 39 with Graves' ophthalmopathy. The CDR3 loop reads CASSLSRGRVNEQFF. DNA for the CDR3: TGTGCCAGCAGCTTGTCTCGCGGGAGAGTGAATGAGCAGTTCTTC.